This TCR beta chain derives from a study of blood T cell repertoires in COVID-19. Donors were grouped by their self-reported clinical history. Germline lookup yields CDR1 MGHRA and CDR2 YSYEKL. Trimming pared 0 bases from V and 0 bases from J, leaving 9 bases between. The CDR3 runs 17 residues. This clone was detected only a few times. Profiled with immunoSEQ multiplex PCR; TCRdb holds only in-frame clones, not every one. The repertoire holds about 170,000 clones, with around 84% as singletons. The material sequenced was PBMCs or T cells enriched from blood (not recorded which). This chain joins TRBV4-1 and TRBJ1-6; D is uncertain. The clonotype originates from a man aged 45 to 65 who had recovered from COVID-19. The CDR3 region is CASSQDPISSYNSPLHF. Written as DNA, the CDR3 is TGCGCCAGCAGCCAAGACCCGATTAGCTCCTATAATTCACCCCTCCACTTT.